A single T cell receptor beta chain is shown here with its context. What it binds is not known. This entry comes from a study of CD8 T cells in ankylosing spondylitis. Broader study findings: Seven to nine highly homologous variants formed a TCR beta motif that appeared characteristic of ankylosing spondylitis blood.

Trimming stripped 2 bases from V and 3 bases from J, with 7 bases between. The CDR3 is made up of 13 amino acids. From germline, CDR1 is SGHNT and CDR2 YENEEA. Libraries of TCR beta came from quantitative 5'-RACE with molecular barcodes. A single record per CDR3 protein comes from TCRdb applying MiXCR to the 5' RACE reads. Of about 840,000 distinct CDR3 sequences listed, about an eighth were seen once; the top ten hold around 0.51%. This sequence originates from a male donor with ankylosing spondylitis. The rearrangement uses TRBV11-3 and TRBJ1-1; D gene ambiguous. The sample was blood, either unsorted or a sorted T cell fraction (not recorded which). The CDR3 loop reads CASSLNLYTEAFF. In DNA form, the CDR3 reads TGTGCCAGCAGCTTAAATTTGTACACTGAAGCTTTCTTT.